Listed below are T cell receptor beta chains from one sample, sequenced in a study of T cells in Graves' hyperthyroidism and ophthalmopathy. MiXCR, run by TCRdb on the multiplex PCR reads, gives a single entry per CDR3 protein. The data contain about 300,000 distinct CDR3 sequences, about an eighth of them singletons. Sequencing used blood. Receptors were obtained from a woman between 25 and 40 years old with Graves' hyperthyroidism that later progressed to Graves' ophthalmopathy. Each CDR3 is given with its conserved first and last residue. The D gene is left open where the match is weak. A clone size is listed for some rows: how often the clone was seen (once, few, many), or a class if it is expanded.

many,TRBJ2-1,TRBD1,TRBV5-1,TGCGCCAGCAGCTTGGCCGGACAGGGAAACAATGAGCAGTTCTTC,CASSLAGQGNNEQFF
many,TRBJ1-1,TRBD1,TRBV3-1,TGTGCCAGCAGCCGAACAGGGGGCCAGGTGAACACTGAAGCTTTCTTT,CASSRTGGQVNTEAFF
many,TRBJ2-2,-,TRBV9,TGTGCCAGCACTTGGGACGCGAACACCGGGGAGCTGTTTTTT,CASTWDANTGELFF
many,TRBJ1-5,-,TRBV12-3/TRBV12-4,TGTGCCAGCAGTTTGGGCCAACATCAGCCCCAGCATTTT,CASSLGQHQPQHF
many,TRBJ1-2,-,TRBV11-2,TGTGCCAGCAGTCTAGCGGGGGACTACACCTTC,CASSLAGDYTF
many,TRBJ2-7,-,TRBV20-1,TGCAGTGCTAGCCACCGGGACCGACACTTTTTCTCCTACGAGCAGTACTTC,CSASHRDRHFFSYEQYF
-,TRBJ2-1,-,TRBV7-6,TGTGCCAGCAGCTTAGCGTTAACCGGTGAGCAGTTCTTC,CASSLALTGEQFF
few,TRBJ1-5,TRBD1,TRBV3-1,TGTGCCAGCAGCCATTCCCGGACAATTTGTGGGGACAGGGATGGGGGTCAGCCCCAGCATTTT,CASSHSRTICGDRDGGQPQHF
few,TRBJ2-7,-,TRBV2,TGTGCCAGCTCAACAAGGCGCTCTTCGGAGGAGCAGTACTTC,CASSTRRSSEEQYF
many,TRBJ2-1,-,TRBV5-8,TGTGCCAGCAGCTTCGACGGGCGGAGAGGAATTGAGCAGTTCTTC,CASSFDGRRGIEQFF
many,TRBJ2-2,-,TRBV12-3/TRBV12-4,TGTGCCAGCAGCTTGGGCTCGAACACCGGGGAGCTGTTTTTT,CASSLGSNTGELFF
many,TRBJ2-1,-,TRBV7-9,TGTGCCAGCAGTCAATCCGGGACGGGGTACAATGAGCAGTTCTTC,CASSQSGTGYNEQFF
many,TRBJ1-6,TRBD1,TRBV7-2,TGTGCCGCCGCCGAGGCAGGGGGTAATTCACCCCTCCACTTT,CAAAEAGGNSPLHF
many,TRBJ2-1,TRBD2,TRBV28,TGTGCCACCTCGAGGGGACTAGCGGGAGGAGGGGATAAAGGCAATGAGCAGTTCTTC,CATSRGLAGGGDKGNEQFF
many,TRBJ2-1,TRBD2,TRBV20-1,TGCAGTGCTAGAGATACTCTAGCGGGAGAAAATGAGCAGTTCTTC,CSARDTLAGENEQFF